What follows is one T cell receptor beta chain and its context. The antigen remains undetermined. CDR1 SQVTM and CDR2 ANQGSEA come from the germline V gene. The V and J ends lost 7 bases and 4 bases respectively, with 7 bases between them. CDR3 size: 11 residues. The primer mix had 60 Vbeta and 13 Jbeta primers. TCRdb's table, derived via immunoSEQ multiplex PCR, lists solely in-frame clones and lacks some. The sample consists of around 140,000 clones, 82% of them appearing once. This record belongs to a study of cytomegalovirus exposure and HLA in healthy donors. Study-level background: In an earlier analysis, around 100 million unique TCR beta sequences were found from 150 million to 200 million T cells. Study-wide findings and caveats: A later analysis linked a missense variant in DCLRE1C to the trimming of TCR beta V and J genes.

The receptor was isolated from a woman aged 50 to 65 in good health and CMV-seropositive. Material for sequencing was PBMCs. The chain combines TRBV29-1 with TRBJ1-4, with unresolved D. The CDR3 coding sequence is TGCAGCGGGTCTAATAATGAAAAACTGTTTTTT. Its translation is CSGSNNEKLFF.